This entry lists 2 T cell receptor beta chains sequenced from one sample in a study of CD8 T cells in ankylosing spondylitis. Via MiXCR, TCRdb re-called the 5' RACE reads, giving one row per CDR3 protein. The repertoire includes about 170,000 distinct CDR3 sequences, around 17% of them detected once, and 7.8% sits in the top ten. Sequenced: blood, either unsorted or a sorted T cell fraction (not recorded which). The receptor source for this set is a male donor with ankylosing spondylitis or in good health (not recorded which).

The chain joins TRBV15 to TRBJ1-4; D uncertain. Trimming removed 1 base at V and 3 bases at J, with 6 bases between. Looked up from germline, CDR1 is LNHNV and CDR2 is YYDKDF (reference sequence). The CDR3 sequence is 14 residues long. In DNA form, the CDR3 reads TGTGCCACCAGCAGAGGCGTCTCTAATGAAAAACTGTTTTTT. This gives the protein CATSRGVSNEKLFF.

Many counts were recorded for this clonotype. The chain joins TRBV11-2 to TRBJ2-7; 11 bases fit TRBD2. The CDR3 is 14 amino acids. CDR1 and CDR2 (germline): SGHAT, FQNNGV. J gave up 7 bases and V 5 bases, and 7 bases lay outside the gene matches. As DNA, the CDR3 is TGTGCCAGCAGCCCCGGGACTAGCGGCGCAGAGCAGTACTTC. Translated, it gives CASSPGTSGAEQYF.